These T cell receptor beta chains were read from a single sample in a study of cytomegalovirus exposure and HLA in healthy donors. Assay: immunoSEQ multiplex PCR; the TCRdb copy retains only in-frame clones and omits some. The data show some 120,000 clones, around 78% seen once. The material sequenced was PBMCs. Receptors were obtained from a man in his 60s in good health and CMV-seropositive. The CDR3 runs from the conserved cysteine through the conserved F or W. Fields, in order: J gene, CDR3 length, V gene, clone size, D gene, CDR3 protein, CDR3 DNA. D genes are given only for firm matches. The size of a clone is reported for some rows only, either as once, few or many, or as a class for expanded clones.

j_call: TRBJ2-5; cdr3_length: 17; v_call: TRBV4-2; clone_size: .; d_call: .; cdr3_aa: CASSQDGGRGDQETQYF; cdr3_nt: TGTGCCAGCAGCCAAGACGGGGGCAGGGGGGATCAAGAGACCCAGTACTTC
j_call: TRBJ2-5; cdr3_length: 17; v_call: TRBV10-2; clone_size: .; d_call: TRBD2; cdr3_aa: CASSVGTSGGALETQYF; cdr3_nt: TGCGCCAGCAGTGTCGGGACTAGCGGGGGGGCCTTAGAGACCCAGTACTTC
j_call: TRBJ2-1; cdr3_length: 14; v_call: TRBV28; clone_size: .; d_call: TRBD1; cdr3_aa: CAVGQTVFYNEQFF; cdr3_nt: TGTGCCGTGGGACAGACAGTATTCTACAATGAGCAGTTCTTC
j_call: TRBJ1-2; cdr3_length: 15; v_call: TRBV7-2; clone_size: .; d_call: TRBD1; cdr3_aa: CASSLATGTDYGYTF; cdr3_nt: TGTGCCAGCAGCCTGGCGACAGGGACTGACTATGGCTACACCTTC
j_call: TRBJ2-5; cdr3_length: 14; v_call: TRBV5-6; clone_size: .; d_call: TRBD2; cdr3_aa: CASSGGGMQETQYF; cdr3_nt: TGTGCCAGCAGCGGGGGGGGGATGCAAGAGACCCAGTACTTC
j_call: TRBJ2-3; cdr3_length: 16; v_call: TRBV7-2; clone_size: .; d_call: TRBD2; cdr3_aa: CASSSRLAVPTDTQYF; cdr3_nt: TGTGCCAGCAGCTCCCGACTAGCCGTACCCACAGATACGCAGTATTTT
j_call: TRBJ2-3; cdr3_length: 14; v_call: TRBV6-1; clone_size: .; d_call: .; cdr3_aa: CASSGVAGMNTQYF; cdr3_nt: TGTGCCAGCAGTGGGGTCGCGGGCATGAATACGCAGTATTTT
j_call: TRBJ2-5; cdr3_length: 16; v_call: TRBV7-3; clone_size: .; d_call: TRBD1; cdr3_aa: CASSPRPGQGKETQYF; cdr3_nt: TGTGCCAGCAGCCCTCGTCCGGGACAGGGAAAAGAGACCCAGTACTTC
j_call: TRBJ1-6; cdr3_length: 16; v_call: TRBV7-3; clone_size: few; d_call: .; cdr3_aa: CASSARAGPNNSPLHF; cdr3_nt: TGTGCCAGCAGCGCACGCGCGGGGCCCAATAATTCACCCCTCCACTTT
j_call: TRBJ1-4; cdr3_length: 18; v_call: TRBV28; clone_size: .; d_call: TRBD1; cdr3_aa: CASSSWDRGSGASEKLFF; cdr3_nt: TGTGCCAGCAGTAGCTGGGACAGGGGATCTGGGGCTAGTGAAAAACTGTTTTTT
j_call: TRBJ1-4; cdr3_length: 15; v_call: TRBV29-1; clone_size: .; d_call: .; cdr3_aa: CSVEDEGSYNEKLFF; cdr3_nt: TGCAGCGTTGAAGATGAGGGCTCCTACAATGAAAAACTGTTTTTT
j_call: TRBJ1-5; cdr3_length: 13; v_call: TRBV27; clone_size: few; d_call: TRBD1; cdr3_aa: CASSPQGGQPQHF; cdr3_nt: TGTGCCAGCAGCCCACAGGGGGGTCAGCCCCAGCATTTT